The 21 T cell receptor beta chains listed next were all sequenced from one sample in a study of CD8+ T cells in alopecia areata. Treatment given: oral pan-JAK inhibitor, 5-10 mg twice daily. Sequencing relied on a cDNA template that was reverse transcribed from extracted RNA. The table came from immunoSEQ multiplex PCR; TCRdb's copy has only in-frame clones and leaves some out. Among over 90,000 clones listed, approximately 90% were seen once. Material: CD8+ T cells sorted from blood, obtained at approximately week 34, from a patient treated with tofacitinib. The origin of the receptors is a human donor with alopecia areata.

V usage is TRBV4-1 and J usage is TRBJ1-5, with a weak D call TRBD1 (6 bases). Germline V gene lookup returns CDR1 MGHRA and CDR2 YSYEKL. V lost 0 bases and J lost 5, with 14 bases in between. The CDR3 sequence is 16 residues long. The CDR3: CASSQDEGRGHQPQHF. The CDR3 DNA sequence: TGCGCCAGCAGCCAAGATGAAGGACGGGGGCATCAGCCCCAGCATTTT.

This clone was seen more than once but under ten times. An end of the junction does not agree with germline; a read error may underlie this. This chain joins TRBV7-7 and TRBJ2-1, with D perhaps assigned TRBD1 or TRBD2 (5 bases each). Germline CDR1 and CDR2: SSHAT and FNYEAQ (reference sequence). The length of the CDR3 is 14 residues. The CDR3 protein is CASSLALGDNEQFF. In DNA form, the CDR3 reads TGTGCTAGCAGCTTAGCGCTGGGGGACAATGAGCAGTTCTTC.

The chain is built from TRBV7-9 and TRBJ1-1; TRBD1 matches 7 bases. CDR1 and CDR2 from the germline V gene are SEHNR and FQNEAQ (reference sequence). Losses at the gene ends were 3 bases for V and 5 bases for J; bases not matched to a gene: 9. CDR3 length equals 15 residues. CDR3 in amino acids: CASSFPGGYETEAFF. The CDR3 DNA reads as TGTGCCAGCAGCTTTCCAGGGGGTTACGAGACTGAAGCTTTCTTT.

V is TRBV7-8 and J is TRBJ2-7, with TRBD1 identical over 11 bases. Germline CDR1 SGHVS, CDR2 FQNEAQ. V shed 2 bases and J 7 bases; nucleotides not matched to a gene: 16. CDR3 length: 18 amino acids. CDR3 bases: TGTGCCAGCAGCTTAAGGGATAGGGGACAGGGGGAGAGTGGTGAGCAGTACTTC. Its translation: CASSLRDRGQGESGEQYF. Full variable domain (missing parts from reference TRBV7-8 and TRBJ2-7): GAGVSQSPRYKVAKRGQDVALRCDPISGHVSLFWYQQALGQGPEFLTYFQNEAQLDKSGLPSDRFFAERPEGSVSTLKIQRTQQEDSAVYLCASSLRDRGQGESGEQYFGPGTRLTVT.

The chain carries TRBV6-5 and TRBJ2-1; 7 nucleotides align to TRBD1. J lost 3 bases, V lost 0 bases, and 5 bases had no gene match. CDR3 length: 16 amino acids. Germline lookup yields CDR1 MNHEY and CDR2 SVGAGI. Written as DNA, the CDR3 is TGTGCCAGCAGTTACTCGTCAGGGGGAGACTACAATGAGCAGTTCTTC. Residues: CASSYSSGGDYNEQFF.

The chain joins TRBV27 to TRBJ2-7, with 9 bases matching TRBD1. V lost 2 bases, J lost 3 bases, and 5 bases stayed unmatched. The CDR3 loop spans 15 amino acids. Germline V gives CDR1 MNHEY, CDR2 SMNVEV (reference sequence). DNA of the CDR3: TGTGCCAGCAGTTTAAGTCGACAGGGGGACTACGAGCAGTACTTC. Encoded protein: CASSLSRQGDYEQYF.

Written as DNA, the CDR3 is TGTGCCTGGAGTGTTTTGGGGTTCGAGCAGTACTTC. It encodes CAWSVLGFEQYF. V and J are TRBV30 and TRBJ2-7; D remains ambiguous. CDR3 length equals 12 residues. V shed 0 bases and J shed 6 bases, with 9 bases lying between them. CDR1 and CDR2 from the germline V gene are GTSNPN and SVGIG (reference sequence).

The genes are TRBV5-4 and TRBJ2-3, with TRBD2 as a possible D gene (6 bases). Germline CDR1 reads SGHNT; CDR2 reads YYREEE (reference sequence). The CDR3 consists of 16 residues. Trimming left V 1 base short and J 0 bases short, with 12 bases between. The CDR3 sequence is CASSLLGGTSTDTQYF. The CDR3 DNA reads as TGTGCCAGCAGCTTGTTGGGGGGAACTAGCACAGATACGCAGTATTTT.

DNA of the CDR3: TGTGCCACCAGCAATTTAGGGACGGAAAATCAGCCCCAGCATTTT. This sequence encodes CATSNLGTENQPQHF. V gene TRBV15 combines with J gene TRBJ1-5, with D tentatively TRBD1 (5 bases). The germline CDR1 and CDR2 sequences are LNHNV and YYDKDF (reference sequence). Trimming took 4 bases from V and 4 from J, leaving 14 bases between them. This CDR3 has 15 residues.

This clone has only one observation. The chain is built from TRBV14 and TRBJ2-3; D is undetermined. The length of the CDR3 is 13 residues. The V gene's germline CDR1 is SGHDN and CDR2 FVKESK. V was pared by 5 bases and J by 3 bases, with 9 bases between. In nucleotides, the CDR3 is TGTGCCAGCAGCGCTAAGGAAACAGATACGCAGTATTTT. This codes for CASSAKETDTQYF.

The rearrangement links TRBV10-2 to TRBJ2-7; D not certain. The germline V gene has CDR1 WSHSY and CDR2 SAAADI. The CDR3 totals 12 residues. V shed 6 bases and J shed 1 base, with 7 bases lying between them. The DNA of the CDR3 is TGCGCCAGCAGGGACGATTCCTACGAGCAGTACTTC. It translates to CASRDDSYEQYF.

The V gene is TRBV30, the J gene TRBJ2-3; tentatively, D is TRBD1 (6 bases). Between the trimmed V and J ends, which lost 0 bases and 2 bases, there was a span of 12 bases. The length of the CDR3 is 15 residues. The germline V gene has CDR1 GTSNPN and CDR2 SVGIG (reference sequence). The CDR3 protein is CAWSVPAGATDTQYF. DNA for the CDR3: TGTGCCTGGAGTGTACCGGCAGGGGCCACAGATACGCAGTATTTT.

The chain is built from TRBV6-6 and TRBJ2-7, with D possibly TRBD1 on 6 matching bases. Trimming cost V 4 bases and J 6 bases, with 7 bases left between them. In germline, CDR1 is MNHNY, CDR2 SVGAGI (reference sequence). CDR3 length: 11 amino acids. CDR3 sequence (DNA): TGTGCCAGCAGTTTGGGGGCCGAGCAGTACTTC. It is translated as CASSLGAEQYF.

The rearrangement joins TRBV27 to TRBJ2-2; perhaps TRBD2 as D (6 bases). Deletions cut 6 bases from V and 7 bases from J, with 15 bases between. CDR1 is MNHEY, CDR2 SMNVEV, per germline (reference sequence). The CDR3 sequence is 14 residues long. The CDR3 coding sequence is TGTGCCAGCAGACTGGGGGGTGGGCTCGGGGAGCTGTTTTTT. This gives the protein CASRLGGGLGELFF.

The chain employs TRBV6-5 and TRBJ1-2; D gene ambiguous. The CDR3 has 12 amino acids. V was pared by 5 bases and J by 8 bases, with 12 bases between. Germline V gene data show CDR1 as MNHEY and CDR2 as SVGAGI. In nucleotides, the CDR3 is TGTGCCAGCAGTCCCCGACTCGGAGGCTACACCTTC. As protein: CASSPRLGGYTF.

The V and J genes are TRBV5-1 and TRBJ2-7, with TRBD2 identical over 14 bases. Germline V CDR1 and CDR2: SGHRS, YFSETQ. This CDR3 region has 17 residues. J lost 6 bases, V lost 3 bases, and 11 bases had no gene match. The CDR3 protein is CASSSHPGLAGVGEQYF. The DNA of the CDR3 is TGCGCCAGCAGCTCCCACCCGGGACTAGCGGGAGTAGGCGAGCAGTACTTC. The variable domain in full, completed from reference TRBV5-1 and TRBJ2-7, reads KAGVTQTPRYLIKTRGQQVTLSCSPISGHRSVSWYQQTPGQGLQFLFEYFSETQRNKGNFPGRFSGRQFSNSRSEMNVSTLELGDSALYLCASSSHPGLAGVGEQYFGPGTRLTVT.

With respect to this clone: One junction end disagrees with the germline gene, perhaps due to a read error. This sequence joins TRBV25-1 and TRBJ2-3; 7 bases fit TRBD2. In germline, CDR1 is MGHDK, CDR2 SYGVNS. The CDR3 runs to 16 residues. The CDR3 nucleotides are TGTGCCAGCAGTGAGGGAAGACTAGCTTTCACATATACGCAGTATTTT. It specifies CASSEGRLAFTYTQYF.

The V gene is TRBV7-3, the J gene TRBJ2-1; D call uncertain. V gave up 1 base and J gave up 4 bases, with 5 bases separating them. Per germline, CDR1 SGHTA and CDR2 FQGTGA. CDR3 length equals 13 residues. CDR3 protein: CASSLSGYNEQFF. The CDR3 DNA is TGTGCCAGCAGCTTAAGCGGATACAATGAGCAGTTCTTC.

The chain combines TRBV4-2 with TRBJ2-1; 10 positions agree with TRBD2. In germline, CDR1 is LGHNA, CDR2 YNFKEQ. CDR3 length equals 16 residues. V was clipped by 3 bases and J by 12 bases; unmatched bases: 14. As DNA, the CDR3 is TGTGCCAGCAGCCACCACGGACTAGCGGCCTATGACGGGCAGTTCTTC. It is translated as CASSHHGLAAYDGQFF.

The V call is TRBV30, the J call TRBJ2-1; tentative D call: TRBD2 (6 bases). The ends were cut back, 4 bases at V and 7 bases at J, with 23 bases in the middle. The CDR3 extends over 16 amino acids. The germline V gene encodes CDR1 GTSNPN and CDR2 SVGIG (reference sequence). CDR3 DNA: TGTGCCTGGACCAACGAGGCGGGAACCGTTCTGAATGAGCAGTTCTTC. The encoded protein is CAWTNEAGTVLNEQFF.

The chain uses TRBV6-1 and TRBJ2-3; D uncertain. Germline V gives CDR1 MNHNS, CDR2 SASEGT. This CDR3 is 13 amino acids long. Trimming left V 4 bases short and J 2 bases short, with 7 bases between. Written as DNA, the CDR3 is TGTGCCAGCAGTGCGGTCCTCACAGATACGCAGTATTTT. Translated, it gives CASSAVLTDTQYF.